These 21 T cell receptor beta chains came from one sample sequenced in a study of siplizumab effects on memory and regulatory T cells. Repertoires were generated with immunoSEQ multiplex PCR, while TCRdb's copy carries only in-frame clones and drops some. Here the sample spans around 72,000 clones, about 89% being singletons. The sample taken for sequencing was CD8+ T cells sorted from blood. The receptors were gathered from a human donor in good health.

V and J are TRBV7-9 and TRBJ2-3; 9 positions agree with TRBD2. Looked up from germline, CDR1 is SEHNR and CDR2 is FQNEAQ (reference sequence). The CDR3 has 17 amino acids. Trimming removed 6 bases from V and 2 bases from J; junction bases left unmatched: 12. In DNA form, the CDR3 reads TGTGCCAGCAGTTCCGCCCTTAGCGGGGGTATCACAGATACGCAGTATTTT. This sequence encodes CASSSALSGGITDTQYF.

This sequence joins TRBV15 and TRBJ2-1; 8 positions match TRBD1. Germline lookup yields CDR1 LNHNV and CDR2 YYDKDF (reference sequence). V gave up 4 bases and J gave up 4 bases; unmatched junction bases: 6. The CDR3 contains 15 residues. CDR3 nucleotides: TGTGCCACCAGCACAACGGACAGGGCGTACAATGAGCAGTTCTTC. Encoded protein: CATSTTDRAYNEQFF.

The gene calls are TRBV11-2 and TRBJ1-2, with D perhaps matching TRBD1 (6 bases). The CDR3 totals 14 residues. V was clipped by 4 bases and J by 4 bases, with 13 bases between them. Per the germline V gene, CDR1 is SGHAT and CDR2 is FQNNGV. Here the CDR3 reads CASSSGQNPYGYTF. CDR3 sequence (DNA): TGTGCCAGCAGCTCCGGACAGAACCCCTATGGCTACACCTTC.

J is TRBJ2-7 and V is TRBV4-1; D gene ambiguous. The CDR3 loop spans 13 amino acids. Trimming cost V 1 base and J 3 bases, with 7 bases left between them. Germline CDR1 reads MGHRA; CDR2 reads YSYEKL. CDR3 amino acids: CASSQGLFYEQYF. CDR3 coding DNA: TGCGCCAGCAGCCAAGGATTATTCTACGAGCAGTACTTC.

This chain joins TRBV19 and TRBJ2-5; TRBD1 matches 8 bases. Judging by the DNA end, TRBJ2-7 fits better; the J call may be wrong. The CDR3 consists of 15 residues. Germline V gene lookup returns CDR1 LNHDA and CDR2 SQIVND (reference sequence). Written as DNA, the CDR3 is TGTGCCAGTAGTATCGGGCAGGGGGCCTACTACGAGCAGTACTTC. Encoded protein: CASSIGQGAYYEQYF.

This clone was detected once. V and J are TRBV5-5 and TRBJ2-2; 15 bases align to TRBD2. This CDR3 is 16 amino acids long. With 4 bases clipped from V and 6 bases from J, the junction kept 4 bases outside the gene matches. Germline assignment: CDR1 SGHKS and CDR2 YYEKEE (reference sequence). DNA for the CDR3: TGTGCCAGCAGCCCGGGACTAGCGGGAGGTTCCGGGGAGCTGTTTTTT. Protein product: CASSPGLAGGSGELFF.

The chain employs TRBV7-9 and TRBJ2-3, with TRBD2 identical over 9 bases. CDR1 and CDR2 from the germline V gene are SEHNR and FQNEAQ (reference sequence). V was pared by 5 bases and J by 2 bases, with 11 bases of the junction left unmatched. CDR3 length: 17 residues. The CDR3 DNA reads TGTGCCAGCAGCCCCCCCCCGAGCGGGGGGCCCACAGATACGCAGTATTTT. Its translation is CASSPPPSGGPTDTQYF.

The V call is TRBV29-1, the J call TRBJ2-1; D is ambiguous. This CDR3 contains 13 residues. Germline CDR1 reads SQVTM; CDR2 reads ANQGSEA. Trimming left V 3 bases short and J 3 bases short, with 9 bases between. The DNA for the CDR3 is TGCAGCGTTGATACGAGCAACTACAATGAGCAGTTCTTC. The encoded protein is CSVDTSNYNEQFF.

V gene TRBV5-4 combines with J gene TRBJ1-5, with D maybe TRBD1 (5 bases). Trimming pared 2 bases from V and 4 bases from J, leaving 7 bases between. The length of the CDR3 is 13 residues. Germline-derived CDR1 and CDR2 are SGHNT and YYREEE (reference sequence). CDR3 bases: TGTGCCAGCAGCTTATCAGGGAATCAGCCCCAGCATTTT. Its protein is CASSLSGNQPQHF.

CDR3 nucleotides: TGCGCCAGCAGCTTGAGGACTAGCGGTTCCGACAATGAGCAGTTCTTC. It encodes CASSLRTSGSDNEQFF. The gene calls are TRBV5-1 and TRBJ2-1; 10 bases match TRBD2. Germline lookup yields CDR1 SGHRS and CDR2 YFSETQ. Trimming took 1 base from V and 5 from J; bases not matched to a gene: 6. The CDR3 is 16 amino acids.

The genes are TRBV4-1 and TRBJ2-1, with 8 nucleotides matching TRBD2. The germline gives CDR1 MGHRA, CDR2 YSYEKL. CDR3 size: 15 residues. V was clipped by 0 bases and J by 7 bases; unmatched bases: 5. CDR3 in DNA: TGCGCCAGCAGCCAAGATCCAGCGGGGGCAAATGAGCAGTTCTTC. This sequence encodes CASSQDPAGANEQFF.

The rearrangement joins TRBV6-5 to TRBJ1-2, with no clear D. Germline-derived CDR1 and CDR2 are MNHEY and SVGAGI. V lost 5 bases and J lost 13, with 11 bases in between. The length of the CDR3 is 10 residues. The CDR3 nucleotides read TGTGCCAGCAGTGGTTCCCGGGGCACCTTC. It specifies CASSGSRGTF.

The chain employs TRBV18 and TRBJ2-5; D gene unclear. This CDR3 has 15 amino acids. Germline V gene data show CDR1 as KGHSH and CDR2 as LQKENI. Trimming stripped 6 bases from V and 0 bases from J, with 14 bases between. CDR3 DNA sequence: TGTGCCAGCTCCTCCGACGGCGCGGACCAAGAGACCCAGTACTTC. This sequence encodes CASSSDGADQETQYF.

Here the CDR3 DNA reads TGTGCCAGCAGCGTAGACTGGGTGGACACCGGGGAGCTGTTTTTT. Translating it yields CASSVDWVDTGELFF. This sequence joins TRBV9 and TRBJ2-2, with no clear D. The germline V gene has CDR1 SGDLS and CDR2 YYNGEE. The CDR3 totals 15 residues. V was trimmed by 0 bases and J by 3 bases, leaving 9 bases between them.

This clone was detected only a few times. The chain joins TRBV5-6 to TRBJ1-1; no reliable D call. V was cut by 1 base and J by 8 bases, with 9 bases left in between. CDR1 SGHDT and CDR2 YYEEEE come from the germline V gene. This CDR3 contains 12 residues. The DNA for the CDR3 is TGTGCCAGCAGCTTGACGGGCGGAGAAGCTTTCTTT. This gives the protein CASSLTGGEAFF.

The V gene is TRBV19, the J gene TRBJ2-5; weak D call: TRBD1 (5 bases). CDR3 length: 13 residues. Per germline, CDR1 LNHDA and CDR2 SQIVND (reference sequence). Trimming shortened V by 8 bases and J by 0 bases, and 10 bases separated the two germline ends. The CDR3 DNA is TGTGCCAGTTCTCAGGGATACCAAGAGACCCAGTACTTC. As protein: CASSQGYQETQYF.

Comments on this clone: The same CDR3 can be traced to other DNA sequences in this sample. The chain is built from TRBV6-5 and TRBJ2-5; TRBD1 might be the D (5 bases). The V gene lost 4 bases and the J gene lost 0 bases, with 15 bases spanning the gap. Looked up from germline, CDR1 is MNHEY and CDR2 is SVGAGI. The CDR3 length is 16 residues. The CDR3 region is CASSWGTGEYQETQYF. The CDR3 nucleotides read TGTGCCAGCAGTTGGGGAACAGGCGAGTACCAAGAGACCCAGTACTTC.

The chain combines TRBV25-1 with TRBJ2-7, with D tentatively TRBD1 (5 bases). The V gene lost 3 bases and the J gene lost 0 bases, with 9 bases spanning the gap. Looked up from germline, CDR1 is MGHDK and CDR2 is SYGVNS. CDR3 length: 14 residues. CDR3 nucleotide sequence: TGTGCCAGCAGTGAGAGACAGAGCTCCTACGAGCAGTACTTC. It specifies CASSERQSSYEQYF.

This rearrangement joins TRBV7-2 to TRBJ1-4; D is uncertain. The CDR3 totals 15 residues. Deletions cut 2 bases from V and 0 bases from J, with 7 bases between. Germline-derived CDR1 and CDR2 are SGHTA and FQGNSA. The CDR3 DNA is TGTGCCAGCAGCTTATTGGGTGCAACTAATGAAAAACTGTTTTTT. Encoded protein: CASSLLGATNEKLFF. Based on the CDR3 plus reference TRBV7-2 and TRBJ1-4, the full variable domain is GAGVSQSPSNKVTEKGKDVELRCDPISGHTALYWYRQSLGQGLEFLIYFQGNSAPDKSGLPSDRFSAERTGGSVSTLTIQRTQQEDSAVYLCASSLLGATNEKLFFGSGTQLSVL.

DNA of the CDR3: TGTGCCAGCAGTGACTCCGAATCGGGGCCCAAGGTCCATGAGCAGTTCTTC. Its protein product is CASSDSESGPKVHEQFF. The gene calls are TRBV6-4 and TRBJ2-1; D may correspond to TRBD1 or TRBD2 (5 bases each). This CDR3 is built from 17 residues. Trimming shortened V by 0 bases and J by 8 bases, and 20 bases separated the two germline ends. Germline V lookup: CDR1 MRHNA, CDR2 SNTAGT.

This clone has only one observation. The CDR3 nucleotides are TGTGCCAGCAGCTTGGACAGCTACACAGATACGCAGTATTTT. It specifies CASSLDSYTDTQYF. This sequence joins TRBV5-6 and TRBJ2-3; D gene ambiguous. Germline CDR1 is SGHDT and CDR2 is YYEEEE. V gave up 0 bases and J gave up 2 bases, with 7 bases separating them. This CDR3 comprises 14 residues. The variable domain in full, completed from reference TRBV5-6 and TRBJ2-3, reads DAGVTQSPTHLIKTRGQQVTLRCSPKSGHDTVSWYQQALGQGPQFIFQYYEEEERQRGNFPDRFSGHQFPNYSSELNVNALLLGDSALYLCASSLDSYTDTQYFGPGTRLTVL.